Listed below are T cell receptor beta chains from one sample, sequenced in a study of beta chain features in type 1 diabetes. Using immunoSEQ multiplex PCR, the repertoire was profiled, and TCRdb retains in-frame clones only, with some absent. The profile shows roughly 610,000 clones, roughly 15% of them singletons. The sequenced sample was naive CD4+ T cells from blood. These receptors originate from a man aged 18 to 30 in good health. The CDR3 runs from the conserved cysteine through the conserved F or W. D genes are given only for firm matches. Clone size, where shown, is once, few, many, or a class for clones that have expanded.

v_call	d_call	j_call	clone_size	cdr3_nt	cdr3_aa
TRBV28	-	TRBJ1-5	-	TGTGCCAGCCGAGCACAGGGCAATCAGCCCCAGCATTTT	CASRAQGNQPQHF
TRBV5-1	-	TRBJ2-7	few	TGCGCCAGCAGCTTGGACGGTCATAATACCTACGAGCAGTACTTC	CASSLDGHNTYEQYF
TRBV18	TRBD2	TRBJ2-5	few	TGTGCCAGCTCACCACTGACTAGCGGGAGTACGGAGACCCAGTACTTC	CASSPLTSGSTETQYF
TRBV4-3	TRBD2	TRBJ2-2	few	TGCGCCAGCAGCCAAGATCCCGCGGGGGGATACACCGGGGAGCTGTTTTTT	CASSQDPAGGYTGELFF
TRBV7-2	-	TRBJ2-1	many	TGTGCCAGCAGCAACTACAATGAGCAGTTCTTC	CASSNYNEQFF
TRBV7-6	TRBD2	TRBJ2-3	-	TGTGCCAGCAGCAAGGGGGGACTAGCGGGAGTAGATACGCAGTATTTT	CASSKGGLAGVDTQYF
TRBV6-5	TRBD1	TRBJ1-2	few	TGTGCCAGCAGTCGAGCCCGACAGGGGTATGGCTACACCTTC	CASSRARQGYGYTF
TRBV5-5	-	TRBJ1-1	-	TGTGCCAGCAGCTTGGTCCAGGGAGGATACACTGAAGCTTTCTTT	CASSLVQGGYTEAFF
TRBV19	TRBD1	TRBJ2-7	-	TGTGCCAGTAGTATCGGAAGGACAGGGGGATGGTACGAGCAGTACTTC	CASSIGRTGGWYEQYF
TRBV11-2	-	TRBJ2-7	few	TGTGCCAGCAGCCCTAGTGGACAGCATTACGAGCAGTACTTC	CASSPSGQHYEQYF
TRBV5-6	-	TRBJ1-6	-	TGTGCCAGCAGCTTACGGGCAGGGATGACTAGGACCCTCCACTTT	CASSLRAGMTRTLHF
TRBV18	TRBD1	TRBJ2-7	-	TGTGCCAGCTCACCTTTACAGGGGGCCAGTGGGGAGCAGTACTTC	CASSPLQGASGEQYF
TRBV18	-	TRBJ2-7	-	TGTGCCAGCTCACCGGGACGGATCTACGAGCAGTACTTC	CASSPGRIYEQYF
TRBV7-2	TRBD1	TRBJ1-1	-	TGTGCCAGCAGCTTAGCAGGGGGCTCTGAAGCTTTCTTT	CASSLAGGSEAFF